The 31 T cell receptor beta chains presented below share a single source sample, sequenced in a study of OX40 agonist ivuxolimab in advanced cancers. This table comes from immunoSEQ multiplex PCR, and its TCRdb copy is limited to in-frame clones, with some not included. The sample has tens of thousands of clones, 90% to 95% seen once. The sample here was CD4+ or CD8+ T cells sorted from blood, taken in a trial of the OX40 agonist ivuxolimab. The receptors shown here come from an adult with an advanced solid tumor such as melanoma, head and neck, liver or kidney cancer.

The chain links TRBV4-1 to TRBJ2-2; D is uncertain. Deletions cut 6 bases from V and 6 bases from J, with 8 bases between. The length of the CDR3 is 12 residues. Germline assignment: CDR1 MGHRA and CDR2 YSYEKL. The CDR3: CASRPKAGELFF. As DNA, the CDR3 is TGCGCCAGCAGACCGAAGGCCGGGGAGCTGTTTTTT.

The CDR3 spells CASSLSGGLANEQFF. In DNA, the CDR3 is TGTGCCAGCTCACTGAGCGGGGGGCTGGCCAATGAGCAGTTCTTC. The V gene is TRBV18, the J gene TRBJ2-1, with TRBD2 matching 9 bases. The CDR3 runs 15 residues. With 4 bases clipped from V and 6 bases from J, the junction kept 7 bases outside the gene matches. Germline CDR1 KGHSH, CDR2 LQKENI.

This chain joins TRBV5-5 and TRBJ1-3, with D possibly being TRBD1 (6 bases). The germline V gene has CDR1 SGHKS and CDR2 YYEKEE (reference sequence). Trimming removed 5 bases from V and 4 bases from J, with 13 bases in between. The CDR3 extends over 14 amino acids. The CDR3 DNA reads TGTGCCAGCAGGTTACAGGGCTCAGGAAACACCATATATTTT. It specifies CASRLQGSGNTIYF.

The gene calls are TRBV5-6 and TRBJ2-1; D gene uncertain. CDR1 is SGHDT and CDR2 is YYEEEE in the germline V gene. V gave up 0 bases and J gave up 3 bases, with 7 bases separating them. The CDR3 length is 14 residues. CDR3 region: CASSLDSNYNEQFF. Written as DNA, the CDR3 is TGTGCCAGCAGCTTGGACAGCAACTACAATGAGCAGTTCTTC.

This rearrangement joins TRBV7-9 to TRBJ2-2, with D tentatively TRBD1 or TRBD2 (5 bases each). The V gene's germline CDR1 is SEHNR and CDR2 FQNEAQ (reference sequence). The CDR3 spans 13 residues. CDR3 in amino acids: CAREGTNTGELFF. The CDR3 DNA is TGTGCAAGAGAGGGGACGAACACCGGGGAGCTGTTTTTT.

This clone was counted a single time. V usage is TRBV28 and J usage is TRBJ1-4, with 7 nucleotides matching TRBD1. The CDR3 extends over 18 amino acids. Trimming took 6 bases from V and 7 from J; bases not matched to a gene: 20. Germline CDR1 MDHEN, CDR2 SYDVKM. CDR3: CASSLGPGGDSRVEKLFF. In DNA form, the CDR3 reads TGTGCCAGCAGCCTGGGTCCCGGCGGGGACAGTCGGGTTGAAAAACTGTTTTTT.

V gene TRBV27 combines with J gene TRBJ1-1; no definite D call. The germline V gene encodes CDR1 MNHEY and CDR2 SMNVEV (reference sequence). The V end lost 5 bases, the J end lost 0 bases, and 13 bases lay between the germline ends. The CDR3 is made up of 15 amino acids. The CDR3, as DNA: TGTGCCAGCAGTCCCTCCTCGGCTTTGAACACTGAAGCTTTCTTT. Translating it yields CASSPSSALNTEAFF.

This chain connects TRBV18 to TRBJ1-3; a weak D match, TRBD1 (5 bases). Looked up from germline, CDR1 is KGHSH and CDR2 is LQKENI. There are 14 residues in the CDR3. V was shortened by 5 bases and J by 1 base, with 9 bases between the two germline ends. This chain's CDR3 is CASSTTGSGNTIYF. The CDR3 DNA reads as TGTGCCAGCTCAACCACAGGATCTGGAAACACCATATATTTT.

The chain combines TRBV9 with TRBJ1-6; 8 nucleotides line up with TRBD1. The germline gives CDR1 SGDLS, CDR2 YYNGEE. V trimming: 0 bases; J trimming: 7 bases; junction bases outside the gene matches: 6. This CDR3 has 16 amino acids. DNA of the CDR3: TGTGCCAGCAGCGTAGACTATCAGGGGGCGAATTCACCCCTCCACTTT. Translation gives CASSVDYQGANSPLHF.

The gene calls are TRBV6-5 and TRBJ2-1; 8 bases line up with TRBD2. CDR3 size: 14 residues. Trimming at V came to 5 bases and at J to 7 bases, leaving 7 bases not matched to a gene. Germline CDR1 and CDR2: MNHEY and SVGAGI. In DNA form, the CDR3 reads TGTGCCAGCAGTAGCGGGACTAGTCTAAATGAGCAGTTCTTC. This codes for CASSSGTSLNEQFF.

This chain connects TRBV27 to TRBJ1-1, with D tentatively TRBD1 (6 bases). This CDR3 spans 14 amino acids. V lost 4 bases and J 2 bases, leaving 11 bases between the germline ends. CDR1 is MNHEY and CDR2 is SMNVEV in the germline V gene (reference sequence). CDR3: CASSSGDPNTEAFF. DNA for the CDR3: TGTGCCAGCAGTTCAGGGGACCCTAACACTGAAGCTTTCTTT.

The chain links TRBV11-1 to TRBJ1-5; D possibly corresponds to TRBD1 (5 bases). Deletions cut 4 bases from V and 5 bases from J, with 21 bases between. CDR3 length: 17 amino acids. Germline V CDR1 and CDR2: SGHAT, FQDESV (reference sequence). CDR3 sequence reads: CASSCLTAGGGHQPQHF. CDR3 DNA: TGTGCCAGCAGCTGTCTTACCGCGGGGGGAGGGCATCAGCCCCAGCATTTT.

CDR3 protein: CATSRADEGRLTQYF. DNA of the CDR3: TGTGCCACCAGCAGAGCTGATGAAGGGAGGTTGACCCAGTACTTC. This sequence joins TRBV15 and TRBJ2-5; D may be TRBD2 (6 bases). V was shortened by 1 base and J by 7 bases, with 16 bases between the two germline ends. In germline, CDR1 is LNHNV, CDR2 YYDKDF (reference sequence). The CDR3 consists of 15 residues.

The CDR3 region is CASSEMPHRLAGGGYEQYF. CDR3 coding DNA: TGTGCCAGCAGTGAAATGCCACACCGCCTAGCGGGGGGCGGCTACGAGCAGTACTTC. This chain joins TRBV6-1 and TRBJ2-7; TRBD2 matches 11 bases. Germline V lookup: CDR1 MNHNS, CDR2 SASEGT. This CDR3 comprises 19 residues. J gave up 3 bases and V 2 bases, and 15 bases lay outside the gene matches.

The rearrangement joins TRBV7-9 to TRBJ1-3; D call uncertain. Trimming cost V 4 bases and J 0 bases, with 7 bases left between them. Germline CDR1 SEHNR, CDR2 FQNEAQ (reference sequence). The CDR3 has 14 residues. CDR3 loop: CASSSSFSGNTIYF. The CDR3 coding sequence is TGTGCCAGCAGCTCTAGCTTCTCTGGAAACACCATATATTTT.

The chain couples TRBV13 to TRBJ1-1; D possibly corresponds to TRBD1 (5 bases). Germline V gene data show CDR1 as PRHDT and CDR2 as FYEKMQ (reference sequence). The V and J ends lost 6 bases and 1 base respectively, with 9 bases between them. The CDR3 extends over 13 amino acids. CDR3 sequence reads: CASSPQGNTEAFF. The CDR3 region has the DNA TGTGCCAGCAGTCCCCAGGGGAACACTGAAGCTTTCTTT.

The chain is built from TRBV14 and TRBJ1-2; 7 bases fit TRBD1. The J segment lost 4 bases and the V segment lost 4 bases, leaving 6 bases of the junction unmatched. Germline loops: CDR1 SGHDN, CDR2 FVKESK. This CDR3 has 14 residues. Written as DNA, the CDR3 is TGTGCCAGCAGCCTGACAGGGCCCCTCTATGGCTACACCTTC. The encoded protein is CASSLTGPLYGYTF. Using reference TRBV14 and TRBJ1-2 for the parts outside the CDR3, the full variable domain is EAGVTQFPSHSVIEKGQTVTLRCDPISGHDNLYWYRRVMGKEIKFLLHFVKESKQDESGMPNNRFLAERTGGTYSTLKVQPAELEDSGVYFCASSLTGPLYGYTFGSGTRLTVV.

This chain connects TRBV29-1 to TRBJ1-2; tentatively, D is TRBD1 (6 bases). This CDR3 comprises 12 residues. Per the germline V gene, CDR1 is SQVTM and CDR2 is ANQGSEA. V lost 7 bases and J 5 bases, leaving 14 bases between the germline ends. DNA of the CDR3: TGCAGCGGCCTACAGGGCCCATATGGCTACACCTTC. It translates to CSGLQGPYGYTF.

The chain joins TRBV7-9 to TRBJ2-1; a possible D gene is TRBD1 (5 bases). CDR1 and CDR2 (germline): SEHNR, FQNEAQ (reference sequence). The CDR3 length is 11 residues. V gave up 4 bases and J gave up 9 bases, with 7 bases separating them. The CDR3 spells CASSSGIEQFF. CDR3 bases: TGTGCCAGCAGCTCAGGGATTGAGCAGTTCTTC.

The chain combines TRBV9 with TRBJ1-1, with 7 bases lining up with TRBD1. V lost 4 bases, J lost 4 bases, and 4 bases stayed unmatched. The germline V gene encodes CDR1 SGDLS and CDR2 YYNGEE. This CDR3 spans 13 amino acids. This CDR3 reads CASSITGATEAFF. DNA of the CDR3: TGTGCCAGCAGCATCACAGGGGCCACTGAAGCTTTCTTT.

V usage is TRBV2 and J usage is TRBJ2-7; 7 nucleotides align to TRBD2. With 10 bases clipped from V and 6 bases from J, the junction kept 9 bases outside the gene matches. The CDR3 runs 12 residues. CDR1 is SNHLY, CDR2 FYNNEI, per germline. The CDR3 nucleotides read TGTGCCACCCTGGGAGGGGCGGCCGAGCAGTACTTC. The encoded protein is CATLGGAAEQYF.

The CDR3 loop reads CASSLPPRVPNEKLFF. The DNA for the CDR3 is TGTGCCAGCAGTTTACCCCCCAGGGTACCTAATGAAAAACTGTTTTTT. The chain joins TRBV28 to TRBJ1-4, with D possibly matching TRBD1 (5 bases). V lost 2 bases to trimming and J lost 3 bases, with 13 bases between them. The CDR3 loop spans 16 amino acids. From germline, CDR1 is MDHEN and CDR2 SYDVKM.

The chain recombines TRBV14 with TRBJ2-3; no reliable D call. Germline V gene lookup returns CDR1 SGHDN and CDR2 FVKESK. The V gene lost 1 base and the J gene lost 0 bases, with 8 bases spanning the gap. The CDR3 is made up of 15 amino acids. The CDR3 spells CASSQGWSSTDTQYF. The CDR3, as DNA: TGTGCCAGCAGCCAAGGCTGGTCTAGCACAGATACGCAGTATTTT.

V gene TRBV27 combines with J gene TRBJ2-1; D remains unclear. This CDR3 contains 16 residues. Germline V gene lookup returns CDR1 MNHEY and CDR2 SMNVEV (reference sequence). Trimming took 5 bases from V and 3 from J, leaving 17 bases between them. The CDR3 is CASSPRVQHLYNEQFF. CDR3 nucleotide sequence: TGTGCCAGCAGTCCCCGGGTCCAACACCTCTACAATGAGCAGTTCTTC.

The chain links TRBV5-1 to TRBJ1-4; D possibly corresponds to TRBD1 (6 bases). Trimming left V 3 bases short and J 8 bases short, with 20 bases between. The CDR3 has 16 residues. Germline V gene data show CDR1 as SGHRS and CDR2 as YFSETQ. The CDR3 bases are TGCGCCAGCAGCTCCACTTCCTCAGGGGTTGGGGAAAAACTGTTTTTT. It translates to CASSSTSSGVGEKLFF.

The CDR3 region has the DNA TGTGCCAGCAGCTTAGGGCAGGGTGACGGCTACACCTTC. Amino acid sequence: CASSLGQGDGYTF. V usage is TRBV7-9 and J usage is TRBJ1-2, with D perhaps TRBD1 (5 bases). The germline V and J ends were trimmed by 1 base and 8 bases, with 11 bases remaining between them. The germline V gene encodes CDR1 SEHNR and CDR2 FQNEAQ (reference sequence). This CDR3 is 13 amino acids long.

The CDR3 DNA sequence: TGCGCCAGCAGCTTGACCTACGGGGGGCTCACTGAAGCTTTCTTT. This gives the protein CASSLTYGGLTEAFF. The rearrangement uses TRBV5-1 and TRBJ1-1; a weak D match, TRBD1 (6 bases). The CDR3 loop spans 15 amino acids. Germline CDR1 reads SGHRS; CDR2 reads YFSETQ. The V gene lost 1 base and the J gene lost 4 bases, with 14 bases spanning the gap.

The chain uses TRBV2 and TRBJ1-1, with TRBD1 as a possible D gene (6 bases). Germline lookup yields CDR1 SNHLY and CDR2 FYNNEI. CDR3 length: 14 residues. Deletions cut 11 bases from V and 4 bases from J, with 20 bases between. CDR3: CAGEGGIRVTEAFF. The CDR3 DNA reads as TGTGCCGGAGAAGGGGGAATCCGTGTCACTGAAGCTTTCTTT.

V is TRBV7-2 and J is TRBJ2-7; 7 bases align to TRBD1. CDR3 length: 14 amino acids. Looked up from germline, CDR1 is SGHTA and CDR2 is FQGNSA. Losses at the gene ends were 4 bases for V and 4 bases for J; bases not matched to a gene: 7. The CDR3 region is CASSSPDRLYEQYF. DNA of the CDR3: TGTGCCAGCAGCTCCCCGGACAGGTTGTACGAGCAGTACTTC. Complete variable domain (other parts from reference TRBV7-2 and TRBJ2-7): GAGVSQSPSNKVTEKGKDVELRCDPISGHTALYWYRQSLGQGLEFLIYFQGNSAPDKSGLPSDRFSAERTGGSVSTLTIQRTQQEDSAVYLCASSSPDRLYEQYFGPGTRLTVT.

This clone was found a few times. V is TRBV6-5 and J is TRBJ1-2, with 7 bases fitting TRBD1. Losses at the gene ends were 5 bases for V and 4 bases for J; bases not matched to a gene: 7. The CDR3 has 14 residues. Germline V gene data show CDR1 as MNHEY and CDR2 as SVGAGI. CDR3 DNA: TGTGCCAGCAGTGACCAGGGGGGCTTCTATGGCTACACCTTC. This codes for CASSDQGGFYGYTF.

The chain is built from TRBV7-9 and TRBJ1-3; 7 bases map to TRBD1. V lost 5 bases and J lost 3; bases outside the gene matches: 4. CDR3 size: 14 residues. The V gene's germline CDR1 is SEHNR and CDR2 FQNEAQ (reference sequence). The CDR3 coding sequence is TGTGCCAGCAGCCCAACAGGGGTTGGAAACACCATATATTTT. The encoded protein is CASSPTGVGNTIYF.